These 18 T cell receptor beta chains originate from one sample sequenced in a study of molecular identifiers for immune sequencing clone quantification. TCRdb reprocessed the PCR reads with MiXCR, giving one entry per CDR3 protein. The data hold around 40,000 distinct CDR3 sequences, with roughly 19% observed a single time. Sequencing used naive CD8+ T cells from blood, with Jurkat cell RNA spiked in. As to subset: FACS-sorted CD8+CD4-CCR7+CD45RA+ naive T cells. These receptors all stem from a human donor in good health. Some libraries in this study had Jurkat cell RNA spiked in.

Only a few counts were recorded for this clonotype. The chain combines TRBV23-1 with TRBJ1-1, with D possibly being TRBD1 (5 bases). TRBV23-1 is an ORF, and what it does is uncertain. This CDR3 has 12 amino acids. V dropped 4 bases and J dropped 9 bases, with 12 bases sitting between them. CDR3 amino acids: CASSLDSGKAFF. Here the CDR3 DNA reads TGCGCCAGCAGTCTAGACAGCGGTAAAGCTTTCTTT.

The rearrangement uses TRBV27 and TRBJ2-7, with a possible D match to TRBD1 (6 bases). The CDR3 totals 13 residues. Looked up from germline, CDR1 is MNHEY and CDR2 is SMNVEV (reference sequence). V shed 5 bases and J shed 0 bases, with 8 bases lying between them. DNA of the CDR3: TGTGCCAGCAGTGGACAGATCTCCTACGAGCAGTACTTC. This translates into CASSGQISYEQYF.

As to this clonotype: Since a much larger clone is just one base distant, this may be a read error. The CDR3 region has the DNA TGTGCCAGCAGCTTAAGAGACGGCCGCACAGATGCGCAGTATTTT. It encodes CASSLRDGRTDAQYF. The chain recombines TRBV7-3 with TRBJ2-3; D unclear. The germline gives CDR1 SGHTA, CDR2 FQGTGA. The CDR3 has 15 residues.

Ten or more counts support this clonotype. The rearrangement links TRBV30 to TRBJ2-5; D not resolved. Germline V gene lookup returns CDR1 GTSNPN and CDR2 SVGIG (reference sequence). Between the trimmed V and J ends, which lost 4 bases and 5 bases, there was a span of 17 bases. This CDR3 has 14 residues. CDR3: CAWKSPLVRETQYF. DNA for the CDR3: TGTGCCTGGAAGTCACCCCTCGTCCGGGAGACCCAGTACTTC.

This clonotype occurred a few times. The J gene is TRBJ2-7, the V gene TRBV5-1; tentative D call: TRBD2 (5 bases). The V gene lost 1 base and the J gene lost 6 bases, with 11 bases spanning the gap. Germline V gene sequence: CDR1 SGHRS, CDR2 YFSETQ. The CDR3 is 13 amino acids. The CDR3 nucleotides read TGCGCCAGCAGCTTGTCGGCGGGCCTCGAGCAGTACTTC. Translated, it gives CASSLSAGLEQYF.

At least ten counts were recorded for this clonotype. The chain is built from TRBV29-1 and TRBJ1-1; the D gene is possibly TRBD1 (5 bases). Germline V gene data show CDR1 as SQVTM and CDR2 as ANQGSEA. The V end was cut by 5 bases, the J end by 3 bases, with 7 bases between. CDR3 length equals 11 residues. CDR3: CSVWDYTEAFF. The CDR3, as DNA: TGCAGCGTTTGGGACTACACTGAAGCTTTCTTT.

Worth noting for this clonotype: Possible read error: a much larger clone is one base away. The chain employs TRBV20-1 and TRBJ1-4, with a possible D match to TRBD1 (6 bases). Germline CDR1 DFQATT, CDR2 SNEGSKA (reference sequence). CDR3 length: 15 amino acids. CDR3 sequence reads: CSASETGFPNEELFF. The CDR3 DNA is TGCAGTGCTAGCGAAACAGGGTTCCCAAATGAAGAACTGTTTTTT.

This clonotype showed up just once. This chain uses TRBV5-1 with TRBJ2-1, with D tentatively TRBD1 (5 bases). V was shortened by 2 bases and J by 5 bases, with 11 bases between the two germline ends. Germline CDR1 is SGHRS and CDR2 is YFSETQ. The CDR3 loop spans 14 amino acids. The CDR3 DNA is TGCGCCAGCAGCTTAACTACAGGAAACAATGAGCAGTTCTTC. It specifies CASSLTTGNNEQFF.

This clonotype was recorded at least ten times. The chain is built from TRBV6-1 and TRBJ2-3, with D unresolved. This CDR3 has 12 amino acids. Germline CDR1 reads MNHNS; CDR2 reads SASEGT. V was cut by 1 base and J by 1 base, with 0 bases left in between. The CDR3 nucleotides are TGTGCCAGCAGTGAAGGCACAGATACGCAGTATTTT. Translating it yields CASSEGTDTQYF.

In this sample, this clonotype turned up a few times. This rearrangement joins TRBV5-1 to TRBJ2-7, with 8 bases aligning to TRBD1. Germline trimming cut 7 bases from V and 5 bases from J; bases unmatched to any gene: 5. Germline V lookup: CDR1 SGHRS, CDR2 YFSETQ. This CDR3 has 12 residues. CDR3: CASFDRGHEQYF. Here the CDR3 DNA reads TGCGCCAGCTTTGACAGGGGTCACGAGCAGTACTTC.

Note on this clonotype: One base away lies a much larger clone, so this may be a sequencing read error. V gene TRBV5-6 combines with J gene TRBJ2-7, with D perhaps TRBD2 (6 bases). V lost 4 bases, J lost 6 bases, and 17 bases lay in between. The germline V gene encodes CDR1 SGHDT and CDR2 YYEEEE. The CDR3 runs to 14 residues. The CDR3: CASSQAGRGLEQYF. CDR3 nucleotide sequence: TGTGCCAGCAGCCAAGCGGGCCGAGGCCTCGAGCAGTACTTC.

This clonotype appeared many times. This chain joins TRBV2 and TRBJ2-5; 7 positions agree with TRBD1. The germline gives CDR1 SNHLY, CDR2 FYNNEI. The CDR3 has 13 residues. Trimming at V came to 6 bases and at J to 2 bases, leaving 3 bases not matched to a gene. The CDR3 loop is CASRGTVQETQYF. The CDR3 DNA sequence: TGTGCCAGCAGGGGGACAGTTCAAGAGACCCAGTACTTC.

This clonotype was observed many times. J is TRBJ1-4 and V is TRBV20-1; D might be TRBD1 (5 bases). V lost 3 bases, J lost 0 bases, and 11 bases lay in between. This CDR3 contains 15 residues. Germline CDR1 and CDR2: DFQATT and SNEGSKA (reference sequence). The CDR3 protein is CSARDISATNEKLFF. The DNA for the CDR3 is TGCAGTGCTAGGGACATTTCCGCAACTAATGAAAAACTGTTTTTT.

The sample holds many counts of this clonotype. The chain uses TRBV15 and TRBJ2-3; unclear D gene. V lost 5 bases, J lost 4 bases, and 16 bases lay in between. The CDR3 contains 15 residues. From germline, CDR1 is LNHNV and CDR2 YYDKDF (reference sequence). CDR3 nucleotides: TGTGCCACCAGCTCACGCTCCCGTACGTCAGATACGCAGTATTTT. It specifies CATSSRSRTSDTQYF.

This clonotype came up many times. This chain uses TRBV6-5 with TRBJ2-1; D may be TRBD2 (5 bases). The CDR3 consists of 15 residues. Trimming removed 2 bases from V and 9 bases from J, with 17 bases in between. The germline gives CDR1 MNHEY, CDR2 SVGAGI. CDR3 region: CASSYGPEEVGEQFF. The CDR3 DNA reads TGTGCCAGCAGTTACGGGCCGGAGGAGGTCGGTGAGCAGTTCTTC.

This clonotype was counted ten times or more. The J gene is TRBJ1-5, the V gene TRBV7-9; a weak D match, TRBD1 (5 bases). This CDR3 contains 13 residues. Germline values: CDR1 SEHNR, CDR2 FQNEAQ (reference sequence). With 2 bases removed from V and 5 bases from J, the gap between germline ends came to 7 bases. The CDR3 reads CASSLMGDQPQHF. The CDR3 region has the DNA TGTGCCAGCAGCTTAATGGGGGATCAGCCCCAGCATTTT. Filled out from reference TRBV7-9 and TRBJ1-5, the complete variable domain reads DTGVSQNPRHKITKRGQNVTFRCDPISEHNRLYWYRQTLGQGPEFLTYFQNEAQLEKSRLLSDRFSAERPKGSFSTLEIQRTEQGDSAMYLCASSLMGDQPQHFGDGTRLSIL.

The sample holds a few counts of this clonotype. The chain recombines TRBV9 with TRBJ2-7; weak D call: TRBD2 (5 bases). V lost 3 bases to trimming and J lost 2 bases, with 15 bases between them. Germline loops: CDR1 SGDLS, CDR2 YYNGEE. The CDR3 covers 15 residues. The CDR3 region has the DNA TGTGCCAGCAGCGCTTCTTGGACGGGAACCTACGAGCAGTACTTC. It specifies CASSASWTGTYEQYF.

On this clonotype: An end of the junction differs from the germline gene, which may be a read error. This chain joins TRBV3-1 and TRBJ2-6; tentatively, D is TRBD1 (5 bases). CDR1 and CDR2 from the germline V gene are LGHDT and YNNKEL (reference sequence). This CDR3 region has 18 residues. CDR3 protein: CAGSQNTGHLSGANVLTF. CDR3 sequence (DNA): TGTGCCGGCAGCCAAAACACCGGACACCTCTCTGGGGCCAACGTCCTGACTTTC.